These 17 T cell receptor beta chains were all obtained from the same sample, sequenced in a study of beta chain features in type 1 diabetes (dated by TCRdb to 2016 to 2018). General study outcomes and caveats: In all four CD4+ subsets, TCRB CDR3 length was moderately but significantly shorter in type 1 diabetes patients.

Libraries came from the immunoSEQ multiplex PCR assay. The High Capacity cDNA Reverse Transcription Kit was used to reverse transcribe all of the isolated RNA, meaning that expressed TCRB transcripts were what got sequenced. This is the immuneACCESS table as TCRdb keeps it, with only in-frame sequences that have V and J called. A part of the clones is gone; compared with another copy, unresolved V genes explain less than half, and the rest is unexplained. The table for this sample lists some 290,000 clones; about 13% of them were counted only once. The ten most abundant clones make up 0.015% to 0.02% of the sample. These TCRs' antigens remain unknown. The sequenced material came from naive CD4+ T cells from blood. The cell subset or site label of this sample denotes: true naive CD4+ T cells. These receptor sequences come from a man younger than 40 with type 1 diabetes.

This clone was seen a few times. The V gene is TRBV18, the J gene TRBJ1-1; 8 bases agree with TRBD1. V lost 1 base to trimming and J lost 0 bases; unmatched junction nucleotides: 4. The germline V gene has CDR1 KGHSH and CDR2 LQKENI. The CDR3 has 16 amino acids. CDR3 sequence: CASSPQDRALNTEAFF. DNA of the CDR3: TGTGCCAGCTCACCACAGGACAGGGCATTGAACACTGAAGCTTTCTTT. Full variable domain (missing parts from reference TRBV18 and TRBJ1-1): NAGVMQNPRHLVRRRGQEARLRCSPMKGHSHVYWYRQLPEEGLKFMVYLQKENIIDESGMPKERFSAEFPKEGPSILRIQQVVRGDSAAYFCASSPQDRALNTEAFFGQGTRLTVV.

This chain links TRBV28 with TRBJ2-4, with 12 bases lining up with TRBD2. The CDR3 covers 17 residues. V trimming: 6 bases; J trimming: 1 base; junction bases outside the gene matches: 7. Germline V gene data show CDR1 as MDHEN and CDR2 as SYDVKM. The CDR3: CASSLTSGRGAKNIQYF. The CDR3 DNA sequence: TGTGCCAGCAGCCTGACTAGCGGGAGAGGGGCCAAAAACATTCAGTACTTC. Supplemented by reference TRBV28 and TRBJ2-4, the full variable domain reads DVKVTQSSRYLVKRTGEKVFLECVQDMDHENMFWYRQDPGLGLRLIYFSYDVKMKEKGDIPEGYSVSREKKERFSLILESASTNQTSMYLCASSLTSGRGAKNIQYFGAGTRLSVL.

This clone appeared a few times. The V call is TRBV19, the J call TRBJ2-1, with 10 positions matching TRBD1. Germline CDR1 LNHDA, CDR2 SQIVND (reference sequence). Trimming at V came to 7 bases and at J to 7 bases, leaving 7 bases not matched to a gene. The CDR3 has 14 amino acids. The CDR3 reads CASNPDRGLNEQFF. The CDR3 bases are TGTGCCAGTAACCCCGACAGGGGGCTTAATGAGCAGTTCTTC. The full variable domain, with the rest looked up from reference TRBV19 and TRBJ2-1, is DGGITQSPKYLFRKEGQNVTLSCEQNLNHDAMYWYRQDPGQGLRLIYYSQIVNDFQKGDIAEGYSVSREKKESFPLTVTSAQKNPTAFYLCASNPDRGLNEQFFGPGTRLTVL.

This clone was recorded only once. The chain joins TRBV7-8 to TRBJ2-7, with 8 positions matching TRBD1. CDR1 is SGHVS, CDR2 FQNEAQ, per germline. V lost 5 bases, J lost 6 bases, and 15 bases stayed unmatched. The CDR3 runs to 16 residues. The DNA for the CDR3 is TGTGCCAGCAGCCCCCCCGCGGCAGGGGGCTGGATCGAGCAGTACTTC. Amino acids: CASSPPAAGGWIEQYF.

This clone was seen a handful of times. This chain links TRBV9 with TRBJ2-5, with D tentatively TRBD2 (6 bases). CDR3 length equals 14 residues. Trimming left V 3 bases short and J 5 bases short, with 14 bases between. CDR1 is SGDLS, CDR2 YYNGEE, per germline. The CDR3 region is CASSAHGGYETQYF. CDR3 nucleotides: TGTGCCAGCAGCGCCCACGGGGGATACGAGACCCAGTACTTC.

This clone has only a few counts. The rearrangement uses TRBV5-6 and TRBJ2-2, with D unclear. Germline V gives CDR1 SGHDT, CDR2 YYEEEE. The CDR3 extends over 12 amino acids. The V end lost 3 bases, the J end lost 2 bases, and 2 bases lay between the germline ends. The CDR3: CASSSNTGELFF. In DNA form, the CDR3 reads TGTGCCAGCAGCTCTAACACCGGGGAGCTGTTTTTT.

This clone occurred a few times. V usage is TRBV7-9 and J usage is TRBJ2-3, with D tentatively TRBD1 (6 bases). V shed 6 bases and J shed 4 bases, with 17 bases lying between them. CDR3 length equals 15 residues. Per germline, CDR1 SEHNR and CDR2 FQNEAQ (reference sequence). CDR3 nucleotides: TGTGCCAGCAGTCAGGGGCAGGGCGATGCAGATACGCAGTATTTT. Translated: CASSQGQGDADTQYF.

V gene TRBV6-1 combines with J gene TRBJ2-5, with 7 bases that match TRBD2. Germline V lookup: CDR1 MNHNS, CDR2 SASEGT. The CDR3 runs to 13 residues. With V trimmed by 2 bases and J by 9 bases, 6 bases remained unmatched. CDR3 amino acids: CASSEREGLAQYF. The CDR3 DNA sequence: TGTGCCAGCAGTGAAAGGGAGGGTCTCGCCCAGTACTTC.

This clone was picked up a small number of times. The genes are TRBV9 and TRBJ2-5, with 8 bases matching TRBD1. The J call could be wrong; TRBJ2-7 is a better fit for the DNA end. The length of the CDR3 is 15 residues. Looked up from germline, CDR1 is SGDLS and CDR2 is YYNGEE. CDR3 amino acids: CASSVGPGGNYEQYF. In DNA form, the CDR3 reads TGTGCCAGCAGCGTAGGTCCAGGGGGCAACTACGAGCAGTACTTC.

The rearrangement uses TRBV6-5 and TRBJ1-2; D possibly corresponds to TRBD1 (6 bases). The CDR3 contains 14 residues. V shed 6 bases and J shed 2 bases, with 13 bases lying between them. In germline, CDR1 is MNHEY, CDR2 SVGAGI. CDR3 coding DNA: TGTGCCAGCAGCGACAGGTCCGTCAACTATGGCTACACCTTC. Protein sequence: CASSDRSVNYGYTF.

The table lists this clone with a few counts. This rearrangement joins TRBV5-1 to TRBJ1-4; TRBD1 agrees at 8 bases. This CDR3 spans 13 amino acids. Germline assignment: CDR1 SGHRS and CDR2 YFSETQ. After removal of 4 bases from V and 6 bases from J, the junction contained 2 bases not matched to a gene. The CDR3 region is CASSPGGYEKLFF. The CDR3, as DNA: TGCGCCAGCAGCCCAGGGGGCTATGAAAAACTGTTTTTT.

This clone was recorded a few times. The chain couples TRBV29-1 to TRBJ2-3, with 8 bases aligning to TRBD2. The germline CDR1 and CDR2 sequences are SQVTM and ANQGSEA. The CDR3 loop spans 12 amino acids. Germline trimming cut 6 bases from V and 2 bases from J; bases unmatched to any gene: 1. The DNA of the CDR3 is TGCAGCGTCGGGGGGGACACAGATACGCAGTATTTT. Protein: CSVGGDTDTQYF.

This clone occurred a few times. The chain combines TRBV2 with TRBJ2-3, with 13 positions matching TRBD2. CDR1 is SNHLY and CDR2 is FYNNEI in the germline V gene. This CDR3 has 18 amino acids. V dropped 6 bases and J dropped 0; count of bases not matched to a gene: 9. CDR3 sequence: CASSSLRTSGSSTDTQYF. Here the CDR3 DNA reads TGTGCCAGCAGCTCATTAAGGACTAGCGGGAGTAGCACAGATACGCAGTATTTT.

This clone came up a few times. The gene calls are TRBV19 and TRBJ2-2; 7 bases fit TRBD2. Germline loops: CDR1 LNHDA, CDR2 SQIVND (reference sequence). V lost 4 bases and J lost 2; bases outside the gene matches: 4. This CDR3 region has 15 residues. The CDR3 sequence: CASSSLAANTGELFF. Written as DNA, the CDR3 is TGTGCCAGTAGTAGTCTAGCGGCTAACACCGGGGAGCTGTTTTTT. Drawing the rest from reference TRBV19 and TRBJ2-2, the complete variable domain is DGGITQSPKYLFRKEGQNVTLSCEQNLNHDAMYWYRQDPGQGLRLIYYSQIVNDFQKGDIAEGYSVSREKKESFPLTVTSAQKNPTAFYLCASSSLAANTGELFFGEGSRLTVL.

The chain's CDR3 is CASGGAETQYF. CDR3 nucleotide sequence: TGTGCCAGCGGCGGGGCAGAGACCCAGTACTTC. The rearrangement joins TRBV25-1 to TRBJ2-5; D may be TRBD2 (6 bases). Germline lookup yields CDR1 MGHDK and CDR2 SYGVNS. Trimming removed 8 bases from V and 4 bases from J, with 8 bases in between. This CDR3 is built from 11 residues.

This clone has only a few counts. V and J are TRBV29-1 and TRBJ2-7; tentatively, D is TRBD1 (6 bases). Germline CDR1 reads SQVTM; CDR2 reads ANQGSEA. This CDR3 region has 12 residues. V lost 8 bases to trimming and J lost 5 bases, with 16 bases between them. The CDR3, as DNA: TGCAGCTTCCGAACAGGGTCCCACGAGCAGTACTTC. Translated: CSFRTGSHEQYF.

This clone turned up a few times. V is TRBV29-1 and J is TRBJ2-7; 7 nucleotides align to TRBD2. The germline V gene has CDR1 SQVTM and CDR2 ANQGSEA. The junction had 10 bases not matched to a gene; V was cut back by 7 bases and J by 4 bases. This CDR3 spans 13 amino acids. The CDR3 bases are TGCAGCGCCTGGGACTACCGCGAGTACGAGCAGTACTTC. Its translation is CSAWDYREYEQYF.